The rows below give T cell receptor beta chains drawn from one sample of a study of blood T cell repertoires in COVID-19. Method: immunoSEQ multiplex PCR; TCRdb's copy keeps in-frame clones and lacks some. Altogether tens of thousands of clones are present, 70% to 85% being singletons, with the ten largest covering approximately 14%. What was sequenced was peripheral blood. These receptors originate from a human donor in a cohort sampled during active COVID-19. Both conserved end residues are trimmed from each CDR3. Some rows mark clone size as missing; the rest say once, few, many or name a class of expanded clone.

v_gene	j_gene	abundance	CDR3aa
TRBV12-3/TRBV12-4	TRBJ2-4	-	ASSWAAKNIQY
TRBV7-9	TRBJ2-7	few	ASSFHQGFVYEQY
TRBV30	TRBJ1-3	few	AWSVGGSGNTIY
TRBV6-6	TRBJ1-5	-	ASSYGQGGNQPQH
TRBV6-6	TRBJ1-2	-	ASLQGLGNGYT
TRBV7-9	TRBJ2-5	-	ASSDRTGRETQY
TRBV5-6	TRBJ2-7	-	ASSYRDRESAEQY
TRBV10-3	TRBJ2-1	-	AISELQLISGDSRNEQF
TRBV10-1	TRBJ1-1	-	ASSAGRGSTEAF
TRBV18	TRBJ2-1	-	ASSPPGQRALNEQF
TRBV3-1/TRBV3-2	TRBJ2-3	-	ASSLTGHTDTQY
TRBV12-3/TRBV12-4	TRBJ1-5	-	ASSDRHNQPQH
TRBV2	TRBJ1-5	-	ASSESENKAHQPQH
TRBV18	TRBJ2-5	-	ASSPSIQGETQY
TRBV9	TRBJ2-1	few	ASSVAAASYNEQF
TRBV6-2/TRBV6-3	TRBJ2-7	medium-sized	ASSSLSGNYEQY